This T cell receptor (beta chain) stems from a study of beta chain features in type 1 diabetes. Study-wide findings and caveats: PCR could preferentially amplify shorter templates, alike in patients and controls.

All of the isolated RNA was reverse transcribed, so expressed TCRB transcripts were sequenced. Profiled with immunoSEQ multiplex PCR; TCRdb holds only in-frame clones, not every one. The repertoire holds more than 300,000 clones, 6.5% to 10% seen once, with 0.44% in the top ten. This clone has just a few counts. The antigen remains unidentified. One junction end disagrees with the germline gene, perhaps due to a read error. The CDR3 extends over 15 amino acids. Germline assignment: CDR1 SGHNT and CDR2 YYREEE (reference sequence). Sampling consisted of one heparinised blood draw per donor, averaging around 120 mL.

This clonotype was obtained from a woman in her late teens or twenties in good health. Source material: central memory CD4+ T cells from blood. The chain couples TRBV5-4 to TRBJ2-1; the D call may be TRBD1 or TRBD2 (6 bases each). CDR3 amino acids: CASSKGGSGHNEQFF. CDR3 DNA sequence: TGCGCCAGCAGCAAAGGGGGTAGCGGTCACAATGAGCAGTTCTTC.